The following is a T cell receptor beta chain sequence with its context. The record originates from a study of blood T cell repertoires in COVID-19. In germline, CDR1 is KGHSH, CDR2 LQKENI. V lost 0 bases, J lost 9 bases, and 9 bases lay in between. The CDR3 is 13 residues long. Profiled with immunoSEQ multiplex PCR; TCRdb holds only in-frame clones, not every one. The sample contains about 33,000 clones, about nine tenths of which appear only once. The TCR was taken from a man in his sixties with acute or convalescent COVID-19. Sequences were obtained from peripheral blood. This chain connects TRBV18 to TRBJ2-1; D ambiguous. CDR3 protein: CASSPPSRVEQFF. For the CDR3, the DNA is TGTGCCAGCTCACCACCTTCTCGGGTTGAGCAGTTCTTC. Full variable domain (rest looked up from reference TRBV18 and TRBJ2-1): NAGVMQNPRHLVRRRGQEARLRCSPMKGHSHVYWYRQLPEEGLKFMVYLQKENIIDESGMPKERFSAEFPKEGPSILRIQQVVRGDSAAYFCASSPPSRVEQFFGPGTRLTVL.